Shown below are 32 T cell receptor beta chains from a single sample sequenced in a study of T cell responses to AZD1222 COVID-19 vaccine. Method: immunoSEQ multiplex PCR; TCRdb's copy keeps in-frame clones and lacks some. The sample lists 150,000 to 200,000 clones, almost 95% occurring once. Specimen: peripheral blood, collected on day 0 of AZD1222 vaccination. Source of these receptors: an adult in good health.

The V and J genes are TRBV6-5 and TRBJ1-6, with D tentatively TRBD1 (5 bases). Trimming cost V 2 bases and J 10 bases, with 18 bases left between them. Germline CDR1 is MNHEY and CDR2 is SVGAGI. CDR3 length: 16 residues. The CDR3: CASSYGGGPLVSPLHF. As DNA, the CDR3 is TGTGCCAGCAGTTACGGGGGAGGGCCCCTGGTCTCACCCCTCCACTTT.

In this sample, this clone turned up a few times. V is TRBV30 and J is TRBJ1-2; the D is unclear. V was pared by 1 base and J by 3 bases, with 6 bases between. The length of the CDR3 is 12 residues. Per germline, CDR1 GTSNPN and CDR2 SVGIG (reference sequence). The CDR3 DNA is TGTGCCTGGAGTGACGGTGACTATGGCTACACCTTC. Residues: CAWSDGDYGYTF.

Written as DNA, the CDR3 is TGCGCCAGCAGCTTTGGGACAGGGAGCTACAATGAGCAGTTCTTC. This translates into CASSFGTGSYNEQFF. This chain connects TRBV5-1 to TRBJ2-1; the match to TRBD1 covers 9 bases. V lost 2 bases to trimming and J lost 3 bases; unmatched junction nucleotides: 3. The length of the CDR3 is 15 residues. Germline V CDR1 and CDR2: SGHRS, YFSETQ.

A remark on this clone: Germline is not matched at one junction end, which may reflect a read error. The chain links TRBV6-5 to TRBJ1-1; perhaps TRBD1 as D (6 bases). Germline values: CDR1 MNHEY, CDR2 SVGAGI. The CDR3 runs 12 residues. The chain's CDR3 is CASSHGDTEAFF. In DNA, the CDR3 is TGTGCCAGCAGTCACGGGGACACCGAAGCTTTCTTT.

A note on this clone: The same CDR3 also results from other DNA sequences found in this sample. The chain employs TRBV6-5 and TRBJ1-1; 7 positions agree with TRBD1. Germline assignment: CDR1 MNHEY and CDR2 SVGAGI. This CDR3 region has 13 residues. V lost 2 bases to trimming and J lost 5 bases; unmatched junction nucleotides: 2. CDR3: CASSYRGQTEAFF. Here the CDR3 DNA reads TGTGCCAGCAGTTACAGGGGGCAAACTGAAGCTTTCTTT.

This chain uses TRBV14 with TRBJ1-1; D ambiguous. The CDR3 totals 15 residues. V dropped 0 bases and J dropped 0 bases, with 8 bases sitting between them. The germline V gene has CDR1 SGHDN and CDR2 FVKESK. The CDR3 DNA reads TGTGCCAGCAGCCAAGACCGCCGTATGAACACTGAAGCTTTCTTT. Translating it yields CASSQDRRMNTEAFF.

The CDR3 DNA follows: TGTGCCAGCAGCGTAGAAACTAGCTCCTACAATGAGCAGTTCTTC. Protein: CASSVETSSYNEQFF. The chain carries TRBV9 and TRBJ2-1; TRBD2 might be the D (5 bases). With 0 bases removed from V and 0 bases from J, the gap between germline ends came to 7 bases. This CDR3 spans 15 amino acids. In germline, CDR1 is SGDLS, CDR2 YYNGEE.

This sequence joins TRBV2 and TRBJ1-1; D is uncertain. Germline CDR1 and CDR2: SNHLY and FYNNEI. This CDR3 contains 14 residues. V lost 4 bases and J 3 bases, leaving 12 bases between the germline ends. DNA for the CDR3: TGTGCCAGCAGTGGTGCGGGTTTCTACACTGAAGCTTTCTTT. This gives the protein CASSGAGFYTEAFF.

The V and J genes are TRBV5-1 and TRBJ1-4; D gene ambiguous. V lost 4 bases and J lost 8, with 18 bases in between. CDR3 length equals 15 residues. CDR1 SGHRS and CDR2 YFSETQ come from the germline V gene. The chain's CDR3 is CASSPMGRKEEKLFF. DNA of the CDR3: TGCGCCAGCAGCCCCATGGGCCGAAAGGAGGAAAAACTGTTTTTT.

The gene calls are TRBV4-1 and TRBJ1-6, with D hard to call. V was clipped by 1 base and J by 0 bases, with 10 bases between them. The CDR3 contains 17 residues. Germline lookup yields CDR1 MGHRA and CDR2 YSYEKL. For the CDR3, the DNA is TGCGCCAGCAGCCAAGGAGGCGTGAGCTCCTATAATTCACCCCTCCACTTT. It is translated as CASSQGGVSSYNSPLHF.

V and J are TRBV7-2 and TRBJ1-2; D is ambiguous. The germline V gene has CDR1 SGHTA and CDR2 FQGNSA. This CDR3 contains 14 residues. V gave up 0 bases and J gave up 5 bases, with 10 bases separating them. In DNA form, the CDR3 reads TGTGCCAGCAGCTTAGCAGGGCCGCGGTATGGCTACACCTTC. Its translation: CASSLAGPRYGYTF. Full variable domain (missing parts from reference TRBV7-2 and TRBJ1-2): GAGVSQSPSNKVTEKGKDVELRCDPISGHTALYWYRQSLGQGLEFLIYFQGNSAPDKSGLPSDRFSAERTGGSVSTLTIQRTQQEDSAVYLCASSLAGPRYGYTFGSGTRLTVV.

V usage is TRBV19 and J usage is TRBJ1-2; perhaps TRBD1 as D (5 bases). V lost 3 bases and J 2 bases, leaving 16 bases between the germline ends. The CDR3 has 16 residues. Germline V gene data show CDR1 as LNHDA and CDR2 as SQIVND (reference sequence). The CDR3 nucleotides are TGTGCCAGTAGTATTGGTTCGAGGGGCGGAAACTATGGCTACACCTTC. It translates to CASSIGSRGGNYGYTF.

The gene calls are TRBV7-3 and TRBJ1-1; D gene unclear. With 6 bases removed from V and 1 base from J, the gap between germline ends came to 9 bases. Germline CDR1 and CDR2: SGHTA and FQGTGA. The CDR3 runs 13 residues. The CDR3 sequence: CASRQDPNTEAFF. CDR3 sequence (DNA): TGTGCCAGCAGACAAGACCCGAACACTGAAGCTTTCTTT.

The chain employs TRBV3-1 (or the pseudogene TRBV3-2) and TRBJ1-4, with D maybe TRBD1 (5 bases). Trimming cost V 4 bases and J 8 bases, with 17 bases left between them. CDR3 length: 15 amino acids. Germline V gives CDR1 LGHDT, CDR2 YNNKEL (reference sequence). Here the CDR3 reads CASSPGVATGEKLFF. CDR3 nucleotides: TGTGCCAGCAGCCCGGGGGTCGCCACGGGGGAAAAACTGTTTTTT.

The CDR3 loop is CATSDSGALSTDTQYF. CDR3 in DNA: TGTGCCACCAGTGATTCCGGGGCCCTGAGCACAGATACGCAGTATTTT. The V gene is TRBV24-1, the J gene TRBJ2-3; D might be TRBD1 or TRBD2, each matching 5 bases. This CDR3 is built from 16 residues. Germline V gene sequence: CDR1 KGHDR, CDR2 SFDVKD. With 2 bases removed from V and 0 bases from J, the gap between germline ends came to 11 bases.

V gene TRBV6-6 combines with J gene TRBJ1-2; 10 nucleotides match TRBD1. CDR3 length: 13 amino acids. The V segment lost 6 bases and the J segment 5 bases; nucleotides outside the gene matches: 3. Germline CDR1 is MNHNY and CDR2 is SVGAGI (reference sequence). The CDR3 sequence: CASRTGGGYGYTF. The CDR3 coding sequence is TGTGCCAGCAGGACAGGGGGCGGGTATGGCTACACCTTC.

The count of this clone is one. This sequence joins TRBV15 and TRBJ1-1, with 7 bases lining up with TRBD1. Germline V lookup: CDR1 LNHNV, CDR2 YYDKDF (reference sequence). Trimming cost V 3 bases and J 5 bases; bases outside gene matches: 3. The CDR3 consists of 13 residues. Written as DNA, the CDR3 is TGTGCCACCAGCAGGGTACAGGGGACTGAAGCTTTCTTT. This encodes CATSRVQGTEAFF.

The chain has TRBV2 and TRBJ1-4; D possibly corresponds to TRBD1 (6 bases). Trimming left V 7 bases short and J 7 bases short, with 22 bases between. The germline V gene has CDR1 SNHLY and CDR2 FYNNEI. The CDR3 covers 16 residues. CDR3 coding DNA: TGTGCCAGCACCCCCCTTACCTCGGGGGCGGGTGAAAAACTGTTTTTT. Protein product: CASTPLTSGAGEKLFF.

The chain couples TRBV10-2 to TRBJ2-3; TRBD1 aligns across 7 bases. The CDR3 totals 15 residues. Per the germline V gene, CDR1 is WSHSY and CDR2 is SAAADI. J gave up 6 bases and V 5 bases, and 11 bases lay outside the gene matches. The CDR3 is CASSMRTGVFDTQYF. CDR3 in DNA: TGCGCCAGCAGTATGAGAACAGGGGTTTTTGATACGCAGTATTTT.

The CDR3 DNA is TGTGCCAGCAGCTTATCCCGCTCTGGAAACACCATATATTTT. Translated, it gives CASSLSRSGNTIYF. The chain combines TRBV7-2 with TRBJ1-3; D gene ambiguous. This CDR3 contains 14 residues. The germline V gene has CDR1 SGHTA and CDR2 FQGNSA. Trimming cost V 2 bases and J 0 bases, with 5 bases left between them.

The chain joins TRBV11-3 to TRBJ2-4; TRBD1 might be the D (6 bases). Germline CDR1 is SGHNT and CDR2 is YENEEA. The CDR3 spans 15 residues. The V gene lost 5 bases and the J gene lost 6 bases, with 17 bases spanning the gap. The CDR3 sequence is CASSLGGPRGNIQYF. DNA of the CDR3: TGTGCCAGCAGCCTAGGGGGTCCCAGAGGAAACATTCAGTACTTC.

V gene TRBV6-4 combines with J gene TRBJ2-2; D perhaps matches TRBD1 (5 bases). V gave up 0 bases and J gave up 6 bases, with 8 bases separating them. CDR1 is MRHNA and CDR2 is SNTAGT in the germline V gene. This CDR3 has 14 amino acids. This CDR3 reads CASSDSVGAGELFF. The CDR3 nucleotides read TGTGCCAGCAGTGACTCGGTAGGGGCCGGGGAGCTGTTTTTT.

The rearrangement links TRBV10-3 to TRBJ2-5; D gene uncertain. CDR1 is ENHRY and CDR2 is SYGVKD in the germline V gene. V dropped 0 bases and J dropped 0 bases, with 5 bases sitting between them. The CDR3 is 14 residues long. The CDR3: CAISESRNQETQYF. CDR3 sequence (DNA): TGTGCCATCAGTGAGTCGAGGAACCAAGAGACCCAGTACTTC.

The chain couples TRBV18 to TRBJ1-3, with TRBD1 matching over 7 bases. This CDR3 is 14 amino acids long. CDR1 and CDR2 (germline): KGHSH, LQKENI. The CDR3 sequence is CASRGQTSGNTIYF. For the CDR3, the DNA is TGTGCATCGAGGGGACAGACTTCTGGAAACACCATATATTTT.

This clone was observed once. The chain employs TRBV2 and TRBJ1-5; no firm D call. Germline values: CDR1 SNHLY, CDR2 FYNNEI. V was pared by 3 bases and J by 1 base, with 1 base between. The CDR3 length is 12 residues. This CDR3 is CASSDSNQPQHF. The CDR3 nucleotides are TGTGCCAGCAGTGACAGCAATCAGCCCCAGCATTTT.

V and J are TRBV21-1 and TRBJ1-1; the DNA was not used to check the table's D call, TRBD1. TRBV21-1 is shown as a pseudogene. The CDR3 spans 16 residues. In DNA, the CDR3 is TGTGCCAGCAGCAAAACAGGTCCCCTGGGGTGCACTGAAGCTTTCTTT. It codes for CASSKTGPLGCTEAFF.

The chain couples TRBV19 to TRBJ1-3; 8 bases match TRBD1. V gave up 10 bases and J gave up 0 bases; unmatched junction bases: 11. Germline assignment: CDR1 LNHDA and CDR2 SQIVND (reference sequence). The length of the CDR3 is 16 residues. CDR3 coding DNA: TGTGCCACCTCCGGGACAGGCCGAGCCTCTGGAAACACCATATATTTT. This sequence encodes CATSGTGRASGNTIYF.

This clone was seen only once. The CDR3 reads CASSLAAKNEQFF. The CDR3 DNA reads TGTGCCAGCTCACTAGCGGCAAAGAATGAGCAGTTCTTC. The V call is TRBV9, the J call TRBJ2-1; TRBD2 aligns across 8 bases. V lost 7 bases and J lost 7; bases outside the gene matches: 7. The CDR3 sequence is 13 residues long. CDR1 is SGDLS and CDR2 is YYNGEE in the germline V gene.

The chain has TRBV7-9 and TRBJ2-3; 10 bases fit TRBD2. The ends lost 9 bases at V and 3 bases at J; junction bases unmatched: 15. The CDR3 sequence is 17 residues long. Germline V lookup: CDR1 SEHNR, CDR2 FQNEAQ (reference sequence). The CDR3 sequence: CASPPRGLAGATDTQYF. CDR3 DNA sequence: TGTGCCAGTCCCCCGCGGGGGCTAGCGGGAGCGACAGATACGCAGTATTTT. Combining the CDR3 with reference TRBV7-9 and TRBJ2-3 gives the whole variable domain DTGVSQNPRHKITKRGQNVTFRCDPISEHNRLYWYRQTLGQGPEFLTYFQNEAQLEKSRLLSDRFSAERPKGSFSTLEIQRTEQGDSAMYLCASPPRGLAGATDTQYFGPGTRLTVL.

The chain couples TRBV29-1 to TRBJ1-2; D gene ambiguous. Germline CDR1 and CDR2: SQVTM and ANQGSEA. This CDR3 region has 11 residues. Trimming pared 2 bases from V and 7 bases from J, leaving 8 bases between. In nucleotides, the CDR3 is TGCAGCGTTGAACACCTTTCTGGCTACACCTTC. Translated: CSVEHLSGYTF.

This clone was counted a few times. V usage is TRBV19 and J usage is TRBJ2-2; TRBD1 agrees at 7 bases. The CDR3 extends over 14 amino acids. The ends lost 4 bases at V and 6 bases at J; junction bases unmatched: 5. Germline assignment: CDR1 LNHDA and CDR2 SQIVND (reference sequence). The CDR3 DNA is TGTGCCAGTAGTACACAGGGGTTTGCCGGGGAGCTGTTTTTT. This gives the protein CASSTQGFAGELFF.

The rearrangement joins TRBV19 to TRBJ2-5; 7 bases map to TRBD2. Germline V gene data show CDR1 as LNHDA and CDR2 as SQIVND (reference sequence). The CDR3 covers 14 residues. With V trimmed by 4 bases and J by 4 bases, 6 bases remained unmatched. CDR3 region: CASSKLAEGETQYF. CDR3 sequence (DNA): TGTGCCAGTAGTAAGCTAGCGGAAGGAGAGACCCAGTACTTC. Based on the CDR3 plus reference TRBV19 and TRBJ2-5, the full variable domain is DGGITQSPKYLFRKEGQNVTLSCEQNLNHDAMYWYRQDPGQGLRLIYYSQIVNDFQKGDIAEGYSVSREKKESFPLTVTSAQKNPTAFYLCASSKLAEGETQYFGPGTRLLVL.